This entry lists 2 T cell receptor beta chains sequenced from one sample in a study of cytomegalovirus exposure and HLA in healthy donors. The PCR employed 60 Vbeta primers together with 13 Jbeta primers. Generated by immunoSEQ multiplex PCR, the TCRdb table keeps only in-frame clones and is missing some. The table lists 140,000 or so clones, 60% to 80% of them singletons. The sample was PBMCs. The receptors here all came from a woman under 40 in good health and CMV-seronegative.

The chain uses TRBV9 and TRBJ2-7; 8 positions match TRBD1. Germline lookup yields CDR1 SGDLS and CDR2 YYNGEE. The trim removed 0 bases at V and 5 bases at J, leaving 7 bases unmatched. The CDR3 contains 15 residues. The CDR3 is CASSVALGQGDEQYF. The CDR3 bases are TGTGCCAGCAGCGTAGCTTTAGGACAGGGCGACGAGCAGTACTTC.

This rearrangement joins TRBV19 to TRBJ1-1; TRBD1 matches at 7 bases. The CDR3 contains 14 residues. Trimming took 1 base from V and 5 from J; bases not matched to a gene: 4. CDR1 and CDR2 from the germline V gene are LNHDA and SQIVND (reference sequence). Written as DNA, the CDR3 is TGTGCCAGTAGTATAGTACAGGGGAGGACTGAAGCTTTCTTT. Translation gives CASSIVQGRTEAFF.